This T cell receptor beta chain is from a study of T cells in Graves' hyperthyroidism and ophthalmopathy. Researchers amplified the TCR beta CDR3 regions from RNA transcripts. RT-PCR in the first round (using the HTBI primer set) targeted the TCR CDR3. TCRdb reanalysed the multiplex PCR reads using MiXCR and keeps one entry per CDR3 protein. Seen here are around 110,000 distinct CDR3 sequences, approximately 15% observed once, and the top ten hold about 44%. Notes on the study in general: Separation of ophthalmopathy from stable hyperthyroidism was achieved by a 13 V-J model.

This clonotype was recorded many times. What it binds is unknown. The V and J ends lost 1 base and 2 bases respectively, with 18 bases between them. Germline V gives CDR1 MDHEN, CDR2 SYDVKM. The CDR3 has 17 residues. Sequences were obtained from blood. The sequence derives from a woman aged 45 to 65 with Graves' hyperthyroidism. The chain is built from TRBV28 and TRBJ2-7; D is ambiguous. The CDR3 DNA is TGTGCCAGCAGTTTATCTGGCTTCAGGCCCGAACCCTACGAGCAGTACTTC. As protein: CASSLSGFRPEPYEQYF.